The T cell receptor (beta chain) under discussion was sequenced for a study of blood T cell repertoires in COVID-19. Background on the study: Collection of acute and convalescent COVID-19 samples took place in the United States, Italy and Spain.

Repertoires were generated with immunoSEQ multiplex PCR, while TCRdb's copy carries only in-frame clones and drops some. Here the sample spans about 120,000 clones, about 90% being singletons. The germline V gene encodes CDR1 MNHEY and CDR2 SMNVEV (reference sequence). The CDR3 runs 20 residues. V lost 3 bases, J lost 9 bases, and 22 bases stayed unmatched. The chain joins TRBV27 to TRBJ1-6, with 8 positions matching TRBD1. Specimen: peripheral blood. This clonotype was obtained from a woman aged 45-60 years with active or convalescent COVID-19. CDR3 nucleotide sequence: TGTGCCAGCAGTTTGAGGGGCATAGGGCAGGGGGCTACCCTTAGTTCACCCCTCCACTTT. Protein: CASSLRGIGQGATLSSPLHF.